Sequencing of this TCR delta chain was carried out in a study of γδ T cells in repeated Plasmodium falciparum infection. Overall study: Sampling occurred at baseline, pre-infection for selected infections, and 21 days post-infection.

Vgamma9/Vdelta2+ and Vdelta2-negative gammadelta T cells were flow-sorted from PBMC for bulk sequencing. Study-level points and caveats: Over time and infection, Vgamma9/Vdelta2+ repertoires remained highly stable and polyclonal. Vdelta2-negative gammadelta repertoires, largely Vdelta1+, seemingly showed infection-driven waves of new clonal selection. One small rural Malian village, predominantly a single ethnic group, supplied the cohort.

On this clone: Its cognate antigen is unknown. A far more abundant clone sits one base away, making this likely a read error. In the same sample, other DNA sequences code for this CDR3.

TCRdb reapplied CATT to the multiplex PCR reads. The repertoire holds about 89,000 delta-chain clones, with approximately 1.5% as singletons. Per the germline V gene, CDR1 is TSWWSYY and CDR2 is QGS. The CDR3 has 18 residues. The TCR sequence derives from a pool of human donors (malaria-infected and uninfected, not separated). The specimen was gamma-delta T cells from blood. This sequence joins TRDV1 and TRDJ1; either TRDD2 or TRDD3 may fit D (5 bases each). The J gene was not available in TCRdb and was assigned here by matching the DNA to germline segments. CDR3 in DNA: TGTGCCCTTGGGGACCTTAGTCCAATTCCTTTGGCGGCTGATAAACTCATCTTT. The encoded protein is CALGDLSPIPLAADKLIF.